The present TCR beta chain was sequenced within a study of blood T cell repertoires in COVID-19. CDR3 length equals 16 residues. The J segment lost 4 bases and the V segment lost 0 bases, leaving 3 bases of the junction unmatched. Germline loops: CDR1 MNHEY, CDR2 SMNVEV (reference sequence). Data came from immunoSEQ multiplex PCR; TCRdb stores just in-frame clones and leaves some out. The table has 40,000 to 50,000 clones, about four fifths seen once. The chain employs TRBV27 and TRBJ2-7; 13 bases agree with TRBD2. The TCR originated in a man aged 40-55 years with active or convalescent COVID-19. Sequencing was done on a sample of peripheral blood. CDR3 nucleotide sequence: TGTGCCAGCAGTTTATCGGGACTAGCGGGGCTATACGAGCAGTACTTC. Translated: CASSLSGLAGLYEQYF.